This T cell receptor (beta chain) derives from a study of a mutant IDH1 vaccine in newly diagnosed glioma. Study-wide context: Beforehand, treatment had been radiotherapy, temozolomide, or both; the majority received both.

Broader study findings: Across multiple MHC alleles, approximately 93% of patients had vaccine-induced responses.

The CDR3 runs to 14 residues. Per the germline V gene, CDR1 is MDHEN and CDR2 is SYDVKM. V was clipped by 5 bases and J by 3 bases; unmatched bases: 5. This clone was counted a few times. The antigen is not known. Noted time point: baseline, week 1 (first vaccination visit). Treatment defined: pre-vaccination baseline after standard-of-care therapy. TCRdb keeps only in-frame clones here, not all; method: immunoSEQ multiplex PCR. The sample lists about 54,000 clones; more than 80% were seen once. This receptor was taken from a young man with glioma. The chain is built from TRBV28 and TRBJ1-2; 8 bases line up with TRBD1. The sequencing here drew on PBMCs, taken from a glioma patient treated with radiotherapy, temozolomide or both. The CDR3 loop is CASSQTGAHYGYTF. DNA of the CDR3: TGTGCCAGCAGTCAGACAGGGGCCCACTATGGCTACACCTTC.